The 18 T cell receptor beta chains listed next were all sequenced from one sample in a study of blood T cell repertoires in COVID-19. Sequencing used immunoSEQ multiplex PCR; TCRdb keeps in-frame clones, though not all of them. Of roughly 160,000 clones detected, 80% appear once; the ten largest clones hold around 3.2%. Specimen: PBMCs or T cells enriched from blood (not recorded which). The origin of the receptors is an older woman who had recovered from COVID-19.

The chain carries TRBV4-1 and TRBJ1-6; D is unresolved. Germline assignment: CDR1 MGHRA and CDR2 YSYEKL. The V and J ends lost 4 bases and 4 bases respectively, with 11 bases between them. CDR3 size: 15 residues. The CDR3 region has the DNA TGCGCCAGCAGCCCGGAGAGAGGTTATAATTCACCCCTCCACTTT. As protein: CASSPERGYNSPLHF.

In its sample, this clone was seen a few times. Other DNA sequences in this specimen translate into the identical CDR3. V is TRBV7-2 and J is TRBJ2-2, with 14 nucleotides matching TRBD2. V lost 5 bases to trimming and J lost 0 bases; unmatched junction nucleotides: 5. This CDR3 spans 18 amino acids. CDR1 and CDR2 (germline): SGHTA, FQGNSA. In nucleotides, the CDR3 is TGTGCCAGCAGCCTGGGACTAGCGGGGGCTGCGAACACCGGGGAGCTGTTTTTT. This codes for CASSLGLAGAANTGELFF.

This clone occurred once. This chain connects TRBV2 to TRBJ2-4; 9 bases are a match to TRBD1. The CDR3 is 16 residues long. J was trimmed by 1 base and V by 7 bases; bases with no gene match: 8. Germline CDR1 is SNHLY and CDR2 is FYNNEI. CDR3 protein: CASTGTGSKAKNIQYF. DNA of the CDR3: TGTGCCAGCACGGGGACAGGGAGTAAGGCCAAAAACATTCAGTACTTC.

J is TRBJ2-1 and V is TRBV5-1; 12 bases agree with TRBD2. V lost 0 bases to trimming and J lost 12 bases; unmatched junction nucleotides: 4. Germline CDR1 reads SGHRS; CDR2 reads YFSETQ. This CDR3 has 14 residues. The CDR3 reads CASSLELAGGGQFF. The CDR3, as DNA: TGCGCCAGCAGCTTGGAACTAGCGGGGGGTGGGCAGTTCTTC.

This chain uses TRBV2 with TRBJ1-5; possibly TRBD1 for D (6 bases). CDR3 length: 16 residues. Germline CDR1 is SNHLY and CDR2 is FYNNEI. V gave up 2 bases and J gave up 2 bases, with 13 bases separating them. The CDR3 region has the DNA TGTGCCAGCAGTGAACCAGGGGCTTCGGGCAATCAGCCCCAGCATTTT. This encodes CASSEPGASGNQPQHF.

The rearrangement uses TRBV7-9 and TRBJ1-1; D remains unclear. There are 12 residues in the CDR3. The germline V gene encodes CDR1 SEHNR and CDR2 FQNEAQ (reference sequence). V gave up 5 bases and J gave up 11 bases, with 15 bases separating them. In DNA form, the CDR3 reads TGTGCCAGCAGCCGAGGAGGGTTGGGGGCTTTCTTT. This translates into CASSRGGLGAFF.

There are a few counts of this clone. The chain employs TRBV7-8 and TRBJ2-7; D is unresolved. The CDR3 is 13 residues long. The V end was cut by 2 bases, the J end by 1 base, with 6 bases between. Germline loops: CDR1 SGHVS, CDR2 FQNEAQ. CDR3 DNA: TGTGCCAGCAGCTTAAGCAGGTCCTACGAGCAGTACTTC. Amino acids: CASSLSRSYEQYF.

The chain combines TRBV5-1 with TRBJ2-2, with D hard to call. Per germline, CDR1 SGHRS and CDR2 YFSETQ. V was clipped by 2 bases and J by 4 bases, with 12 bases between them. CDR3 length: 15 residues. This CDR3 is CASSFEAPSTGELFF. CDR3 DNA sequence: TGCGCCAGCAGCTTTGAGGCTCCGAGCACCGGGGAGCTGTTTTTT.

The genes are TRBV4-1 and TRBJ1-2; no reliable D call. CDR1 is MGHRA and CDR2 is YSYEKL in the germline V gene. The length of the CDR3 is 14 residues. Trimming removed 4 bases at V and 3 bases at J, with 12 bases between. CDR3 loop: CASSPILGYYGYTF. CDR3 DNA sequence: TGCGCCAGCAGCCCCATCTTGGGCTACTATGGCTACACCTTC.

This clone was counted once. V usage is TRBV6-1 and J usage is TRBJ1-2, with a weak D call TRBD1 (6 bases). CDR1 and CDR2 from the germline V gene are MNHNS and SASEGT. Trimming stripped 0 bases from V and 4 bases from J, with 12 bases between. The CDR3 is 15 amino acids. The CDR3 is CASSEAQGIIYGYTF. The CDR3 bases are TGTGCCAGCAGTGAAGCGCAGGGGATTATCTATGGCTACACCTTC.

Concerning this clone: A read error may be the cause here, since a much bigger clone is one base away. The chain couples TRBV3-1 (or the pseudogene TRBV3-2) to TRBJ1-5; TRBD1 agrees at 10 bases. The V segment lost 4 bases and the J segment 7 bases; nucleotides outside the gene matches: 1. Germline V gene data show CDR1 as LGHDT and CDR2 as YNNKEL (reference sequence). The CDR3 length is 13 residues. For the CDR3, the DNA is TGTGCCAGCAGCCGGACAGGGGGGCAGCCCCAGCATTTT. This codes for CASSRTGGQPQHF.

The chain couples TRBV18 to TRBJ2-5; 10 bases are shared with TRBD2. After removal of 2 bases from V and 1 base from J, the junction contained 4 bases not matched to a gene. The CDR3 contains 16 residues. From germline, CDR1 is KGHSH and CDR2 LQKENI. CDR3 nucleotides: TGTGCCAGCTCACCAGCAGCGGGGGGGCTCCAAGAGACCCAGTACTTC. This sequence encodes CASSPAAGGLQETQYF.

CDR3 nucleotide sequence: TGTGCCAGCAGTCTACAGGTTTACGAGCTGTTTTTT. Protein sequence: CASSLQVYELFF. This chain connects TRBV6-2 or TRBV6-3 to TRBJ2-2; a weak D match, TRBD1 (5 bases). V lost 5 bases, J lost 11 bases, and 12 bases lay in between. The CDR3 length is 12 residues. Germline V lookup: CDR1 MNHEY, CDR2 SVGEGT.

V gene TRBV9 combines with J gene TRBJ1-3; a weak D match, TRBD1 (5 bases). CDR3 length: 20 residues. CDR1 SGDLS and CDR2 YYNGEE come from the germline V gene. V lost 4 bases to trimming and J lost 5 bases, with 31 bases between them. The CDR3 loop is CASSHTKSKESGRKRNTIYF. In DNA form, the CDR3 reads TGTGCCAGCAGCCATACAAAAAGTAAGGAATCAGGGAGGAAGAGAAACACCATATATTTT.

The CDR3 spells CSASLVNTIYF. The CDR3 nucleotides read TGCAGTGCTAGTCTAGTGAACACCATATATTTT. The V call is TRBV20-1, the J call TRBJ1-3; the D is unclear. The ends were cut back, 3 bases at V and 7 bases at J, with 7 bases in the middle. Germline V gene data show CDR1 as DFQATT and CDR2 as SNEGSKA (reference sequence). CDR3 length: 11 amino acids.

The chain links TRBV5-6 to TRBJ2-3; maybe TRBD1 (5 bases). Per the germline V gene, CDR1 is SGHDT and CDR2 is YYEEEE. The length of the CDR3 is 17 residues. Trimming shortened V by 4 bases and J by 2 bases, and 20 bases separated the two germline ends. Written as DNA, the CDR3 is TGTGCCAGCAGCCCCTTAGGGGAAGAGCGATACACAGATACGCAGTATTTT. Translated: CASSPLGEERYTDTQYF.

This clone has more than one count but fewer than ten. This chain joins TRBV19 and TRBJ1-1, with 9 bases matching TRBD1. Looked up from germline, CDR1 is LNHDA and CDR2 is SQIVND (reference sequence). V lost 5 bases, J lost 4 bases, and 8 bases stayed unmatched. The CDR3 loop spans 15 amino acids. For the CDR3, the DNA is TGTGCCAGTAGTCCCCGGACAGGGGTGGGCACTGAAGCTTTCTTT. Its translation: CASSPRTGVGTEAFF.

The J gene is TRBJ1-1, the V gene TRBV7-2; perhaps TRBD1 as D (5 bases). The V gene's germline CDR1 is SGHTA and CDR2 FQGNSA. The CDR3 sequence is 14 residues long. V was shortened by 5 bases and J by 1 base, with 11 bases between the two germline ends. The CDR3 sequence: CASSPRRGNTEAFF. DNA of the CDR3: TGTGCCAGCAGCCCACGGAGGGGGAACACTGAAGCTTTCTTT.